The next 24 T cell receptor beta chains were all read from a single sample in a study of T-cell memory formation after mild COVID-19. TCRdb fed the 5' RACE reads into MiXCR, producing one record per CDR3 protein. Among 250,000 to 400,000 distinct CDR3 sequences listed, approximately 14% were seen once. The sequenced sample was PBMCs or a T cell subset sorted from them (not recorded which). These receptors came from a man between 18 and 35 years old who had mild COVID-19 (a few samples of this study predate the infection). Cell type and time point are not known.

This clonotype was detected only a few times. The rearrangement uses TRBV5-1 and TRBJ1-5; 7 bases match TRBD1. Germline trimming cut 6 bases from V and 5 bases from J; bases unmatched to any gene: 8. Germline CDR1 is SGHRS and CDR2 is YFSETQ. The CDR3 runs 14 residues. CDR3 DNA: TGCGCCAGCAAACAGGGGATGGGCGATCAGCCCCAGCATTTT. Translating it yields CASKQGMGDQPQHF.

This clonotype has a count of ten or more. The gene calls are TRBV5-6 and TRBJ1-1; no clear D gene. Trimming removed 4 bases from V and 2 bases from J, with 15 bases in between. The CDR3 extends over 15 amino acids. Germline-derived CDR1 and CDR2 are SGHDT and YYEEEE. Here the CDR3 reads CASSHRGWGNTEAFF. The CDR3 DNA sequence: TGTGCCAGCAGCCACCGAGGATGGGGAAACACTGAAGCTTTCTTT.

This chain joins TRBV5-1 and TRBJ2-1; 7 bases fit TRBD1. In germline, CDR1 is SGHRS, CDR2 YFSETQ. V shed 4 bases and J 6 bases; nucleotides not matched to a gene: 10. The CDR3 totals 15 residues. The CDR3 DNA reads as TGCGCCAGCAGCGTCGGGACAGTCTGGGGCAATGAGCAGTTCTTC. As protein: CASSVGTVWGNEQFF.

The chain links TRBV29-1 to TRBJ2-1; 10 positions match TRBD1. V lost 6 bases, J lost 7 bases, and 9 bases stayed unmatched. The CDR3 totals 14 residues. Germline assignment: CDR1 SQVTM and CDR2 ANQGSEA. The CDR3 loop is CSVDDRGLKNEQFF. As DNA, the CDR3 is TGCAGCGTCGACGACAGGGGGCTAAAGAATGAGCAGTTCTTC.

This clonotype appeared a few times. This sequence joins TRBV9 and TRBJ2-3; the D is unclear. V was cut by 4 bases and J by 7 bases, with 10 bases left in between. The CDR3 has 12 amino acids. Germline loops: CDR1 SGDLS, CDR2 YYNGEE. The CDR3 nucleotides read TGTGCCAGCAGCCGTACGATGAATACGCAGTATTTT. This encodes CASSRTMNTQYF.

This clonotype has a handful of counts. The chain couples TRBV6-2 or TRBV6-3 to TRBJ2-7, with TRBD1 identical over 8 bases. This CDR3 has 15 amino acids. The germline CDR1 and CDR2 sequences are MNHEY and SVGEGT. Trimming at V came to 0 bases and at J to 4 bases, leaving 5 bases not matched to a gene. As DNA, the CDR3 is TGTGCCAGCAGTTACTCGACAGGGGAGATGTACGAGCAGTACTTC. The encoded protein is CASSYSTGEMYEQYF.

This clonotype was observed a few times. This chain links TRBV4-3 with TRBJ1-2; 7 bases agree with TRBD1. V shed 0 bases, J shed 4 bases, and the junction held 5 bases outside the gene matches. CDR3 length: 15 residues. The germline gives CDR1 LGHNA, CDR2 YSLEER. CDR3 region: CASSQDNDRAYGYTF. In nucleotides, the CDR3 is TGCGCCAGCAGCCAAGACAACGACAGGGCCTATGGCTACACCTTC.

This clonotype was detected a few times. This chain uses TRBV11-2 with TRBJ2-4, with D possibly matching TRBD2 (6 bases). The ends were cut back, 1 base at V and 5 bases at J, with 9 bases in the middle. The CDR3 has 14 residues. Germline assignment: CDR1 SGHAT and CDR2 FQNNGV. The CDR3 reads CASSLGGTENIQYF. The CDR3 nucleotides read TGTGCCAGCAGCTTAGGCGGGACGGAAAACATTCAGTACTTC.

This chain links TRBV4-3 with TRBJ2-3; 7 bases agree with TRBD1. Trimming at V came to 3 bases and at J to 6 bases, leaving 15 bases not matched to a gene. The CDR3 totals 17 residues. Germline assignment: CDR1 LGHNA and CDR2 YSLEER. The CDR3 is CASSHPQGDKGSDTQYF. In nucleotides, the CDR3 is TGCGCCAGCAGCCATCCCCAGGGGGACAAGGGATCCGATACGCAGTATTTT.

In its sample, this clonotype was seen a few times. The germline gene is not matched at one end of the junction; a read error may be the cause. The chain joins TRBV20-1 to TRBJ1-2, with TRBD1 as a possible D gene (5 bases). This CDR3 has 14 residues. CDR1 and CDR2 (germline): DFQATT, SNEGSKA (reference sequence). The CDR3 nucleotides are TGCAGTGCTGGAGACAGCGCAAATAAAGATGGCTACACCTTC. Its translation is CSAGDSANKDGYTF.

This clonotype was observed a single time. The chain couples TRBV7-2 to TRBJ2-3; 8 nucleotides align to TRBD2. Trimming took 5 bases from V and 4 from J; bases not matched to a gene: 8. This CDR3 comprises 15 residues. The germline CDR1 and CDR2 sequences are SGHTA and FQGNSA. The CDR3 here is CASSPRSGSPDTQYF. The CDR3 DNA sequence: TGTGCCAGCAGCCCTCGGAGCGGGAGTCCAGATACGCAGTATTTT.

The table lists this clonotype with a few counts. The rearrangement links TRBV5-5 to TRBJ2-1, with TRBD1 matching 7 bases. V shed 4 bases and J 0 bases; nucleotides not matched to a gene: 7. Looked up from germline, CDR1 is SGHKS and CDR2 is YYEKEE (reference sequence). The CDR3 has 16 amino acids. CDR3 coding DNA: TGTGCCAGCAGCCTGGGACAGCCGGGCTCCTACAATGAGCAGTTCTTC. It encodes CASSLGQPGSYNEQFF.

CDR3 sequence reads: CASTNIDGGAGAFF. In DNA form, the CDR3 reads TGTGCCAGCACTAATATAGACGGAGGCGCTGGAGCTTTCTTT. The rearrangement joins TRBV12-3 or TRBV12-4 to TRBJ1-1; unclear D gene. The CDR3 is 14 amino acids. The V end was cut by 7 bases, the J end by 10 bases, with 22 bases between.

This clonotype showed up just a few times. The V gene is TRBV7-6, the J gene TRBJ2-7; possibly TRBD2 for D (6 bases). This CDR3 spans 16 amino acids. The germline CDR1 and CDR2 sequences are SGHVS and FNYEAQ. V lost 1 base to trimming and J lost 0 bases, with 13 bases between them. The CDR3 region has the DNA TGTGCCAGCAGCTTAGGAGGAGGGTCAAGCTCCTACGAGCAGTACTTC. It is translated as CASSLGGGSSSYEQYF. Variable domain in full (rest from reference TRBV7-6 and TRBJ2-7): GAGVSQSPRYKVTKRGQDVALRCDPISGHVSLYWYRQALGQGPEFLTYFNYEAQQDKSGLPNDRFSAERPEGSISTLTIQRTEQRDSAMYRCASSLGGGSSSYEQYFGPGTRLTVT.

This clonotype came up a few times. V is TRBV12-3 or TRBV12-4 and J is TRBJ1-2, with D perhaps TRBD1 (5 bases). The ends were cut back, 7 bases at V and 3 bases at J, with 12 bases in the middle. CDR3 size: 13 residues. CDR3 coding DNA: TGTGCCAGCACCCTGACAGCCGACTATGGCTACACCTTC. This codes for CASTLTADYGYTF.

The CDR3 reads CASGLNRAREQYF. The CDR3 nucleotides are TGTGCTAGTGGTTTAAACAGGGCGAGAGAGCAGTACTTC. The chain combines TRBV12-5 with TRBJ2-7, with a possible D match to TRBD1 (6 bases). The CDR3 runs 13 residues. CDR1 is LGHNT and CDR2 is FRNRAP in the germline V gene. Trimming left V 3 bases short and J 7 bases short, with 13 bases between.

This clonotype has a handful of counts. The chain employs TRBV5-1 and TRBJ2-7; perhaps TRBD2 as D (6 bases). Germline V lookup: CDR1 SGHRS, CDR2 YFSETQ. V lost 4 bases to trimming and J lost 6 bases, with 11 bases between them. The CDR3 is made up of 12 amino acids. The chain's CDR3 is CASSKGLREQYF. CDR3 nucleotides: TGCGCCAGCAGCAAGGGACTCCGCGAGCAGTACTTC.

This clonotype was seen many times. The chain carries TRBV6-2 or TRBV6-3 and TRBJ1-5; possibly TRBD1 for D (5 bases). The germline gives CDR1 MNHEY, CDR2 SVGEGT. The CDR3 is made up of 14 amino acids. Trimming pared 7 bases from V and 4 bases from J, leaving 14 bases between. This CDR3 is CASTVRGHNQPQHF. CDR3 in DNA: TGTGCCAGCACAGTGAGGGGCCATAATCAGCCCCAGCATTTT.

The V and J genes are TRBV13 and TRBJ2-6, with D possibly matching TRBD1 (6 bases). CDR1 is PRHDT, CDR2 FYEKMQ, per germline (reference sequence). The V end lost 4 bases, the J end lost 0 bases, and 28 bases lay between the germline ends. The CDR3 consists of 22 residues. The CDR3 is CASSSLFGGRQSNRSGANVLTF. The CDR3 DNA sequence: TGTGCCAGCAGCTCACTATTTGGGGGCCGACAGTCTAACCGCTCTGGGGCCAACGTCCTGACTTTC.

This clonotype appeared once. V is TRBV12-3 or TRBV12-4 and J is TRBJ1-3, with 11 bases fitting TRBD1. V was clipped by 2 bases and J by 3 bases; unmatched bases: 3. The CDR3 covers 16 residues. This CDR3 is CASSLRGQGDGNTIYF. The DNA for the CDR3 is TGTGCCAGCAGTTTACGGGGACAGGGGGATGGAAACACCATATATTTT.

This clonotype was observed a handful of times. The chain uses TRBV24-1 and TRBJ2-3; 9 nucleotides agree with TRBD1. CDR1 is KGHDR and CDR2 is SFDVKD in the germline V gene. The CDR3 is made up of 18 amino acids. V lost 0 bases, J lost 2 bases, and 8 bases stayed unmatched. Written as DNA, the CDR3 is TGTGCCACCAGTGATTTGCATGGACAGGGGCGGGCCACAGATACGCAGTATTTT. The encoded protein is CATSDLHGQGRATDTQYF.

The chain is built from TRBV11-2 and TRBJ2-2, with TRBD2 identical over 8 bases. J lost 7 bases, V lost 3 bases, and 10 bases had no gene match. Germline assignment: CDR1 SGHAT and CDR2 FQNNGV. The CDR3 is 16 residues long. DNA for the CDR3: TGTGCCAGCAGCTTCGGAGCGGGGGTCCTCGGCGGGGAGCTGTTTTTT. Amino acid sequence: CASSFGAGVLGGELFF.

As for this clonotype: Relative to the germline gene, one junction end is altered; a read error may explain this. V is TRBV4-1 and J is TRBJ1-1; D might be TRBD1 (5 bases). There are 14 residues in the CDR3. Germline V CDR1 and CDR2: MGHRA, YSYEKL. This CDR3 reads CASSHGGLNTEAFF. The DNA for the CDR3 is TGCGCCAGCAGCCATGGGGGGTTGAACACTGAAGCCTTCTTT.

This clonotype appeared a few times. The V gene is TRBV5-1, the J gene TRBJ1-2; D not certain. V was shortened by 0 bases and J by 8 bases, with 14 bases between the two germline ends. Germline loops: CDR1 SGHRS, CDR2 YFSETQ. CDR3 size: 14 residues. For the CDR3, the DNA is TGCGCCAGCAGCTTGGTGGCAATTGAAGGAGGCTACACCTTC. Its translation: CASSLVAIEGGYTF.